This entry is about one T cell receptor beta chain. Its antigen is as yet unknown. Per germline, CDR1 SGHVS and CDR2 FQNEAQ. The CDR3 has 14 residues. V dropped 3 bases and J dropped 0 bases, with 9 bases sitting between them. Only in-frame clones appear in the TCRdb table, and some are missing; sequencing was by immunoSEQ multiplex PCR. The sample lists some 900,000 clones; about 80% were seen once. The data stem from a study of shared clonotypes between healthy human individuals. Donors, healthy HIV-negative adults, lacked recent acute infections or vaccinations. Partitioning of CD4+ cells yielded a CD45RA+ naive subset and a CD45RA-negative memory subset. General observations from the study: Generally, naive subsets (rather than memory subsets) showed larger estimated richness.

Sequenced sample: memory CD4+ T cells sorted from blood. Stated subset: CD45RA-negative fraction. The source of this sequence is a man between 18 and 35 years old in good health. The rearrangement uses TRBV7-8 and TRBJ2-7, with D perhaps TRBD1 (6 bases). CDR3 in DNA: TGTGCCAGCAGCTTCCTCAGGGGCTCCTACGAGCAGTACTTC. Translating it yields CASSFLRGSYEQYF.